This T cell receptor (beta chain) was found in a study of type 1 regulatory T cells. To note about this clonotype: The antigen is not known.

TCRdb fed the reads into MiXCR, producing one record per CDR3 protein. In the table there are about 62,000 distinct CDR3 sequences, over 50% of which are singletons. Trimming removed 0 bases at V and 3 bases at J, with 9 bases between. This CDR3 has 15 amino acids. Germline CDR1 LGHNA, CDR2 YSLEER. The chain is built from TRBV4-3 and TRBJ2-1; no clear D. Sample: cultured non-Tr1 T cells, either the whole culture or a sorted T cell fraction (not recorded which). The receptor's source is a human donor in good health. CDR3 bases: TGCGCCAGCAGCCAAGACCAAAACGGCTACAATGAGCAGTTCTTC. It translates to CASSQDQNGYNEQFF.